The subject of this entry is one T cell receptor beta chain. Its specificity is not known. This sample was included in a study of cytomegalovirus exposure and HLA in healthy donors. Assay used: immunoSEQ multiplex PCR; TCRdb lists only in-frame clones, some missing. The table shows about 170,000 clones, with 65% to 90% occurring only once. Findings and caveats of the study: The authors listed over 150 TCR beta chains as cytomegalovirus-associated. In vitro data verified a few CMV-associated chains as specific for CMV antigens.

The ends were cut back, 4 bases at V and 10 bases at J, with 24 bases in the middle. This CDR3 is built from 16 residues. Germline values: CDR1 SGHRS, CDR2 YFSETQ. The sequencing sample was made of PBMCs. V usage is TRBV5-1 and J usage is TRBJ2-1; perhaps TRBD2 as D (5 bases). The TCR was taken from a woman between 18 and 29 years old in good health and CMV-seronegative. The CDR3 protein is CASSPDTGSSRREQFF. The DNA of the CDR3 is TGCGCCAGCAGCCCGGATACTGGGAGCTCACGCAGAGAGCAGTTCTTC.